The 21 T cell receptor beta chains given below trace back to one sample, sequenced in a study of control samples from healthy donors and cancer patients. Produced via immunoSEQ multiplex PCR; TCRdb's table is partial and in-frame only. Of approximately 130,000 clones detected, roughly 91% appear once; the ten largest clones hold less than 9.5%. Sequencing was done on a sample of blood. The receptors shown here come from a middle-aged man in good health.

This rearrangement joins TRBV18 to TRBJ2-3, with D maybe TRBD1 (7 bases). CDR1 KGHSH and CDR2 LQKENI come from the germline V gene. V gave up 1 base and J gave up 5 bases, with 16 bases separating them. The CDR3 runs to 16 residues. CDR3 region: CASSPLRQGGGDTQYF. The CDR3 DNA is TGTGCCAGCTCACCACTGAGACAGGGAGGTGGAGATACGCAGTATTTT.

The chain joins TRBV7-2 to TRBJ1-2, with D unresolved. This CDR3 is built from 15 residues. Germline V CDR1 and CDR2: SGHTA, FQGNSA. V lost 3 bases to trimming and J lost 7 bases, with 18 bases between them. The CDR3 region has the DNA TGTGCCAGCAGCTTGGATCGGACGGAGACGGGTGGCTACACCTTC. This sequence encodes CASSLDRTETGGYTF.

This chain joins TRBV19 and TRBJ2-6, with D uncertain. Trimming removed 9 bases at V and 0 bases at J, with 15 bases between. Germline CDR1 is LNHDA and CDR2 is SQIVND (reference sequence). The length of the CDR3 is 16 residues. The chain's CDR3 is CARLEVVGSGANVLTF. The CDR3 nucleotides are TGTGCCAGGCTCGAAGTCGTCGGCTCTGGGGCCAACGTCCTGACTTTC.

V usage is TRBV21-1 and J usage is TRBJ1-1; the DNA was not used to check the table's D call, TRBD1. TRBV21-1 is listed as a pseudogene. This CDR3 has 15 amino acids. The CDR3 here is CASSKYRARGTEAFF. The CDR3 nucleotides are TGTGCCAGCAGCAAATATAGAGCAAGGGGCACTGAAGCTTTCTTT.

The V gene is TRBV29-1, the J gene TRBJ1-1; D is ambiguous. The germline CDR1 and CDR2 sequences are SQVTM and ANQGSEA. This CDR3 has 12 residues. Trimming stripped 5 bases from V and 4 bases from J, with 11 bases between. The CDR3 here is CSVQHGRTEAFF. In DNA form, the CDR3 reads TGCAGCGTTCAACACGGCCGCACTGAAGCTTTCTTT.

A single count supports this clone. CDR3: CASSVPPTLNSPLHF. The CDR3 bases are TGTGCCAGCAGCGTCCCCCCCACCCTTAATTCACCCCTCCACTTT. The chain has TRBV9 and TRBJ1-6; D not resolved. The germline CDR1 and CDR2 sequences are SGDLS and YYNGEE. Trimming left V 2 bases short and J 6 bases short, with 12 bases between. The CDR3 has 15 residues.

The chain uses TRBV15 and TRBJ1-5, with a tentative D call TRBD1 (6 bases). The CDR3 has 16 residues. The V gene's germline CDR1 is LNHNV and CDR2 YYDKDF (reference sequence). The V gene lost 0 bases and the J gene lost 2 bases, with 11 bases spanning the gap. CDR3 coding DNA: TGTGCCACCAGCAGAGATCAAGGGGGTGGCAATCAGCCCCAGCATTTT. Amino acid sequence: CATSRDQGGGNQPQHF.

This clone was counted a few times. The chain couples TRBV20-1 to TRBJ2-5; no clear D. Germline V gene sequence: CDR1 DFQATT, CDR2 SNEGSKA (reference sequence). This CDR3 has 11 amino acids. Trimming shortened V by 3 bases and J by 4 bases, and 6 bases separated the two germline ends. CDR3 protein: CSASKTETQYF. The CDR3 DNA reads as TGCAGTGCTAGTAAGACAGAGACCCAGTACTTC.

This clone was detected only a few times. This chain uses TRBV9 with TRBJ1-4, with D possibly being TRBD1 (5 bases). The CDR3 totals 16 residues. V was cut by 2 bases and J by 7 bases, with 18 bases left in between. Per the germline V gene, CDR1 is SGDLS and CDR2 is YYNGEE. In DNA form, the CDR3 reads TGTGCCAGCAGCGTGAACCAGGGAGTCGGCGGTGAAAAACTGTTTTTT. Translating it yields CASSVNQGVGGEKLFF.

This chain links TRBV5-4 with TRBJ2-3; 13 bases map to TRBD2. The CDR3 length is 17 residues. CDR1 is SGHNT and CDR2 is YYREEE in the germline V gene (reference sequence). Trimming removed 1 base from V and 3 bases from J; junction bases left unmatched: 5. The DNA for the CDR3 is TGTGCCAGCAGCTTGAGGACGACTAGCGGGGGGACAGATACGCAGTATTTT. Translating it yields CASSLRTTSGGTDTQYF.

The sample holds one count of this clone. This chain uses TRBV5-6 with TRBJ2-5; possibly TRBD2 for D (6 bases). Trimming pared 3 bases from V and 3 bases from J, leaving 18 bases between. CDR3 length equals 16 residues. The germline gives CDR1 SGHDT, CDR2 YYEEEE. The CDR3 loop reads CASSSGLGLLEETQYF. The CDR3 DNA is TGTGCCAGCAGCTCGGGACTGGGGCTTTTAGAAGAGACCCAGTACTTC.

The chain links TRBV21-1 to TRBJ2-7. TRBV21-1 is a listed pseudogene. This CDR3 has 12 residues. The CDR3 nucleotides are TGTGCCAGCAGCCCCCAAAGCTACGAGCAGTACTTC. Translating gives CASSPQSYEQYF.

The V and J genes are TRBV30 and TRBJ1-4; D may be TRBD1 (6 bases). Germline V gene lookup returns CDR1 GTSNPN and CDR2 SVGIG (reference sequence). Trimming took off 2 bases at V and 8 bases at J, with 12 bases between the two ends. The CDR3 loop spans 13 amino acids. Here the CDR3 DNA reads TGTGCCTGGAGTAGGGACACCAGGGAAAAACTGTTTTTT. This sequence encodes CAWSRDTREKLFF.

V and J are TRBV25-1 and TRBJ2-3; the D is unclear. CDR3 size: 15 residues. Germline V CDR1 and CDR2: MGHDK, SYGVNS. V dropped 3 bases and J dropped 6 bases, with 16 bases sitting between them. CDR3 bases: TGTGCCAGCAGTGATGTGAGCTGGGGAAGGGATACGCAGTATTTT. Translation gives CASSDVSWGRDTQYF.

The chain links TRBV4-3 to TRBJ2-1; TRBD2 agrees at 8 bases. The germline gives CDR1 LGHNA, CDR2 YSLEER. J was trimmed by 0 bases and V by 0 bases; bases with no gene match: 16. CDR3 length: 21 residues. CDR3 coding DNA: TGCGCCAGCAGCCAAGATTTTTTCCCTTTGACTAGCGCGAGCTCCTACAATGAGCAGTTCTTC. The encoded protein is CASSQDFFPLTSASSYNEQFF.

The chain is built from TRBV5-1 and TRBJ1-6; D uncertain. Germline assignment: CDR1 SGHRS and CDR2 YFSETQ. The V end lost 4 bases, the J end lost 10 bases, and 9 bases lay between the germline ends. The length of the CDR3 is 12 residues. The CDR3 spells CASSLLGSPLHF. The CDR3, as DNA: TGCGCCAGCAGCCTACTAGGGTCACCCCTCCACTTT.

The chain is built from TRBV6-1 and TRBJ1-5, with no clear D. Germline CDR1 is MNHNS and CDR2 is SASEGT. The CDR3 runs 20 residues. V was shortened by 0 bases and J by 1 base, with 22 bases between the two germline ends. CDR3 amino acids: CASSEAEGGGRPRSNQPQHF. As DNA, the CDR3 is TGTGCCAGCAGTGAAGCAGAAGGTGGAGGGAGGCCGCGAAGCAATCAGCCCCAGCATTTT.

The chain is built from TRBV7-9 and TRBJ2-5, with 7 bases matching TRBD1. V shed 5 bases, J shed 5 bases, and the junction held 11 bases outside the gene matches. Germline V gene sequence: CDR1 SEHNR, CDR2 FQNEAQ (reference sequence). The CDR3 is 15 amino acids. The CDR3 nucleotides read TGTGCCAGCAGCCGATCGTCACAGGGGTGGGAGACCCAGTACTTC. Its translation: CASSRSSQGWETQYF.

As to this clone: Distinct nucleotide sequences in the sample also encode this CDR3. This chain joins TRBV18 and TRBJ2-7; 9 bases align to TRBD1. With V trimmed by 1 base and J by 2 bases, 0 bases remained unmatched. Germline loops: CDR1 KGHSH, CDR2 LQKENI. The CDR3 runs to 14 residues. The CDR3 protein is CASSPRQGAYEQYF. Written as DNA, the CDR3 is TGTGCCAGCTCACCACGACAGGGGGCCTACGAGCAGTACTTC.

J is TRBJ2-5 and V is TRBV2, with a tentative D call TRBD2 (6 bases). The V end lost 5 bases, the J end lost 2 bases, and 9 bases lay between the germline ends. The CDR3 length is 13 residues. CDR1 SNHLY and CDR2 FYNNEI come from the germline V gene. The CDR3 DNA reads TGTGCCAGCAGTCGGGACTTGCAAGAGACCCAGTACTTC. Translation gives CASSRDLQETQYF.

The V and J genes are TRBV9 and TRBJ1-1, with a tentative D call TRBD1 (5 bases). This CDR3 comprises 14 residues. V shed 0 bases and J shed 1 base, with 7 bases lying between them. Germline V gene sequence: CDR1 SGDLS, CDR2 YYNGEE. CDR3 sequence (DNA): TGTGCCAGCAGCGTAGAAGGGACGAACACTGAAGCTTTCTTT. The encoded protein is CASSVEGTNTEAFF.